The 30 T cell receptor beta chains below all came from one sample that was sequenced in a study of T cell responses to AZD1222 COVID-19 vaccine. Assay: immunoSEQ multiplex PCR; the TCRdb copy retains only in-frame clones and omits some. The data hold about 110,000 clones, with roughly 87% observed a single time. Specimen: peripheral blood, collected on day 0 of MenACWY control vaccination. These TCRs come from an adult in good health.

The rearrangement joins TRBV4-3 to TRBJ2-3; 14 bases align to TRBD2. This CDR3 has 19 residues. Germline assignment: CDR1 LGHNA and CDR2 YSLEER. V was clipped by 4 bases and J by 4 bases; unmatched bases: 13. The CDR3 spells CASSRGLAGATGLADTQYF. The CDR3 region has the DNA TGCGCCAGCAGCCGGGGACTAGCGGGGGCGACGGGGTTGGCAGATACGCAGTATTTT.

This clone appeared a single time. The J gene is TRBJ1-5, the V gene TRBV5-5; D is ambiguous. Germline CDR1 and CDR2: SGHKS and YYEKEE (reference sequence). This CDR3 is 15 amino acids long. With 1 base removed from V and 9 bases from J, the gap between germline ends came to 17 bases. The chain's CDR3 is CASSLLLGLGTPQHF. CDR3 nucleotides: TGTGCCAGCAGCTTGCTGCTGGGCTTGGGAACGCCCCAGCATTTT.

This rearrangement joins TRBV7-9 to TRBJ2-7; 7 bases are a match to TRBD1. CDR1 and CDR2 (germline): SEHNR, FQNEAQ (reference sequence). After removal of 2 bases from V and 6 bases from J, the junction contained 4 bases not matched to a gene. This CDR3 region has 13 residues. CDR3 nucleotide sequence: TGTGCCAGCAGCTTACTCACAGGGGTCGAGCAGTACTTC. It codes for CASSLLTGVEQYF.

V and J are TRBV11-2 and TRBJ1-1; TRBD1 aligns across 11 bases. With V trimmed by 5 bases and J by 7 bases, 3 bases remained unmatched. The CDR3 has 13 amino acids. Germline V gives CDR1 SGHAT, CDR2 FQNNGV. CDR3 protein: CASSQGTGGEAFF. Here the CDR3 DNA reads TGTGCCAGCAGCCAAGGGACAGGGGGTGAAGCTTTCTTT.

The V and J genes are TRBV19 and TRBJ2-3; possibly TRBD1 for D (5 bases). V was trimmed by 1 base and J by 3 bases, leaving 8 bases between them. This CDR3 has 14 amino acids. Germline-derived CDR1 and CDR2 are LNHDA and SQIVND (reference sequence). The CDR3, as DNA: TGTGCCAGTAGTATAGGGGGCTGGACAGATACGCAGTATTTT. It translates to CASSIGGWTDTQYF.

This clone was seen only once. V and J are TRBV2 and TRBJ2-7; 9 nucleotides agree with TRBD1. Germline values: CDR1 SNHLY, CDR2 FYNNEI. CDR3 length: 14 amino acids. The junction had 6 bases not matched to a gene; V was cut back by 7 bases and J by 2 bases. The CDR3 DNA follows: TGTGCCAGCAAGGGGGGACAGGGTGCCTACGAGCAGTACTTC. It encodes CASKGGQGAYEQYF.

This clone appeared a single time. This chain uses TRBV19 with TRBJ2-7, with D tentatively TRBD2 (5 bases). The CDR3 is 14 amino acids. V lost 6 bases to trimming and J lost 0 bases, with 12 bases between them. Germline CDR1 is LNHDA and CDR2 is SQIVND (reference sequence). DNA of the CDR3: TGTGCCAGTAGGAGGACTGAGAGCTCCTACGAGCAGTACTTC. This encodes CASRRTESSYEQYF.

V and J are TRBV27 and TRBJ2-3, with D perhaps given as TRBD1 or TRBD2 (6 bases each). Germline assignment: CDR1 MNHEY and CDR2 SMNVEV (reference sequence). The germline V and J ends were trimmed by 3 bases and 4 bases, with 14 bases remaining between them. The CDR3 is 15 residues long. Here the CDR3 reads CASSLSWGAADTQYF. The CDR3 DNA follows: TGTGCCAGCAGTTTGTCCTGGGGGGCGGCAGATACGCAGTATTTT.

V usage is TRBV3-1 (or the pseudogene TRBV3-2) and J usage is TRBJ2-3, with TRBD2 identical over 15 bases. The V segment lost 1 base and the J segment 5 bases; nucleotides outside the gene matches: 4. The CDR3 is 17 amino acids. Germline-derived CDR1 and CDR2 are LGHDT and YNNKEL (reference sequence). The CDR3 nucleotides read TGTGCCAGCAGCCAAGGGGGACTAGCGGGGGGATTAGATACGCAGTATTTT. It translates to CASSQGGLAGGLDTQYF.

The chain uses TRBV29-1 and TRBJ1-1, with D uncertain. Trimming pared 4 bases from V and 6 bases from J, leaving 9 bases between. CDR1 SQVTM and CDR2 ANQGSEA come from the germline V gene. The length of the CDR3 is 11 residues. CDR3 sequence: CSVASSSEAFF. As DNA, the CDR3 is TGCAGCGTTGCCTCCAGCTCTGAAGCTTTCTTT.

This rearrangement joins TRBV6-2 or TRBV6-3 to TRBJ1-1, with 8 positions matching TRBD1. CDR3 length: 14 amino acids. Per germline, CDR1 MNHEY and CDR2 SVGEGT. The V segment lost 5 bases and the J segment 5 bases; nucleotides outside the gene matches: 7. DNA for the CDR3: TGTGCCAGCAGTCGAAGGACAGGGCGGACTGAAGCTTTCTTT. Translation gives CASSRRTGRTEAFF.

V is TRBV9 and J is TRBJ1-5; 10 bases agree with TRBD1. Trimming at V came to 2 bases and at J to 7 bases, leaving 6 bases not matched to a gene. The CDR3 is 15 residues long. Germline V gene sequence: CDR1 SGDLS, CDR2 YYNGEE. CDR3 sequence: CASSVTGGLGQPQHF. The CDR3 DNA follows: TGTGCCAGCAGCGTGACAGGGGGCTTAGGCCAGCCCCAGCATTTT.

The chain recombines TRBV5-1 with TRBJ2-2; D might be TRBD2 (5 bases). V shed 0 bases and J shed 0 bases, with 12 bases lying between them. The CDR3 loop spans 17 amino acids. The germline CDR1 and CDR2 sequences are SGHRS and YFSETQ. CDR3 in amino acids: CASSLVLAGANTGELFF. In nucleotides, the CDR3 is TGCGCCAGCAGCTTGGTTCTGGCGGGCGCGAACACCGGGGAGCTGTTTTTT.

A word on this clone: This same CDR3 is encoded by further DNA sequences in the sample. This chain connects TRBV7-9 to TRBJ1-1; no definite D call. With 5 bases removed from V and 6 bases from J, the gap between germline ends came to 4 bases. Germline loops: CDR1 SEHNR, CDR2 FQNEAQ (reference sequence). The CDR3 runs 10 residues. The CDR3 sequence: CASSPPEAFF. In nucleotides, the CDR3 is TGTGCCAGCAGCCCTCCTGAAGCTTTCTTT.

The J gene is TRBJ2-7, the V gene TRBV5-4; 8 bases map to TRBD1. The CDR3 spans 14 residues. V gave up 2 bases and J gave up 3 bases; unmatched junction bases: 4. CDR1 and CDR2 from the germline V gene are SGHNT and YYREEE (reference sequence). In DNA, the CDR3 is TGTGCCAGCAGCTTTGACAGGGGACTCTACGAGCAGTACTTC. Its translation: CASSFDRGLYEQYF.

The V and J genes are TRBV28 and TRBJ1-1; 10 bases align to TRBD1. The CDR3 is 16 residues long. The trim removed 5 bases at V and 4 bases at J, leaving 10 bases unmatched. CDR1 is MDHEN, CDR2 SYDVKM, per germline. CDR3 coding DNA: TGTGCCAGCAGTCTCCGGACAGGGGGGAGGAGCACTGAAGCTTTCTTT. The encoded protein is CASSLRTGGRSTEAFF.

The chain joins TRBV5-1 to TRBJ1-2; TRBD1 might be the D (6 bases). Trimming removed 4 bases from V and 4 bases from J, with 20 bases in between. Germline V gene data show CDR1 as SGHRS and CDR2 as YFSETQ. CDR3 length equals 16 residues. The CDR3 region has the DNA TGCGCCAGCAGCATATCGACAGGTTCCGAGGGCTATGGCTACACCTTC. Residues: CASSISTGSEGYGYTF.

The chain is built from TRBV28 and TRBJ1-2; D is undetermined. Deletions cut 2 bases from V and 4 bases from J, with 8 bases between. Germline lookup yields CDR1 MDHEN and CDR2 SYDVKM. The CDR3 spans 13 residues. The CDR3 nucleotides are TGTGCCAGCAGTTTACAGGAAAGCTATGGCTACACCTTC. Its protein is CASSLQESYGYTF.

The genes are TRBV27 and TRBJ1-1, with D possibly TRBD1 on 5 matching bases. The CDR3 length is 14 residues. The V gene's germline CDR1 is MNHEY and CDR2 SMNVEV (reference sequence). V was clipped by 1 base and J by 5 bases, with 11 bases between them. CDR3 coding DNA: TGTGCCAGCAGTTTATTGGGGCTACGGACTGAAGCTTTCTTT. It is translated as CASSLLGLRTEAFF.

The CDR3 loop reads CASSSTGVSGGNTIYF. CDR3 DNA sequence: TGTGCCAGCAGTTCTACAGGGGTCTCTGGTGGAAACACCATATATTTT. The chain has TRBV28 and TRBJ1-3; 7 bases are a match to TRBD1. The length of the CDR3 is 16 residues. With 4 bases clipped from V and 3 bases from J, the junction kept 9 bases outside the gene matches. The germline V gene has CDR1 MDHEN and CDR2 SYDVKM.

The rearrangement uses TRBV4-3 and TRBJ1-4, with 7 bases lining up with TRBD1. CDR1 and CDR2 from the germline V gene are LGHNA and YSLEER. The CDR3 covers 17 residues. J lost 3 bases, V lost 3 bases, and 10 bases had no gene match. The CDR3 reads CASSQANRGAPNEKLFF. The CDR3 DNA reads TGCGCCAGCAGCCAGGCTAACAGGGGCGCTCCTAATGAAAAACTGTTTTTT.

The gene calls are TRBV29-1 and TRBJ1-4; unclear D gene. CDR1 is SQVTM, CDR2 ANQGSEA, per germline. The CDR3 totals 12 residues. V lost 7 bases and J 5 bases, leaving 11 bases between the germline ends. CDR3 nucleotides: TGCAGCGGTACAGAGAACAATGAAAAACTGTTTTTT. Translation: CSGTENNEKLFF.

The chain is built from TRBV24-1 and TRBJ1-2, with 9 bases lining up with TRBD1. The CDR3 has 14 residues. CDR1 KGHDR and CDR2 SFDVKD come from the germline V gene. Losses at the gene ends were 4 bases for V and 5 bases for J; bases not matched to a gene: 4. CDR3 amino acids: CATSDSTGGYGYTF. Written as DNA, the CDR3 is TGTGCCACCAGTGACTCGACAGGGGGATATGGCTACACCTTC.

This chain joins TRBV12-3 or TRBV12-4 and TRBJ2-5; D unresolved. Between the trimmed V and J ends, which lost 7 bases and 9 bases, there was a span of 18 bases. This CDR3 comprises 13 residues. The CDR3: CASTLSALQAQYF. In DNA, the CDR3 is TGTGCCAGCACCCTATCCGCCCTGCAAGCCCAGTACTTC.

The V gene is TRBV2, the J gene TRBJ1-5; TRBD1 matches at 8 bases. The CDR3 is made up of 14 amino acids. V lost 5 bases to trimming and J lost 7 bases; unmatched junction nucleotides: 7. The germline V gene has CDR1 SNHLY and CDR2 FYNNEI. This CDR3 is CASSRTGRLQPQHF. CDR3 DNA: TGTGCCAGCAGTCGGACAGGGCGGTTACAGCCCCAGCATTTT. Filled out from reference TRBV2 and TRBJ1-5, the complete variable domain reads EPEVTQTPSHQVTQMGQEVILRCVPISNHLYFYWYRQILGQKVEFLVSFYNNEISEKSEIFDDQFSVERPDGSNFTLKIRSTKLEDSAMYFCASSRTGRLQPQHFGDGTRLSIL.

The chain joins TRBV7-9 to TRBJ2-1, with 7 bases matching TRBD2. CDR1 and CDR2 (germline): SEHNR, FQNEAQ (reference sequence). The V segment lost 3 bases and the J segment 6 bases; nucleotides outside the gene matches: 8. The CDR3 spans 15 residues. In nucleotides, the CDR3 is TGTGCCAGCAGCTTGGTCGCGGGGGTGATCAATGAGCAGTTCTTC. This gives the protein CASSLVAGVINEQFF. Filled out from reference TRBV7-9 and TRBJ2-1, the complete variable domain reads DTGVSQNPRHKITKRGQNVTFRCDPISEHNRLYWYRQTLGQGPEFLTYFQNEAQLEKSRLLSDRFSAERPKGSFSTLEIQRTEQGDSAMYLCASSLVAGVINEQFFGPGTRLTVL.

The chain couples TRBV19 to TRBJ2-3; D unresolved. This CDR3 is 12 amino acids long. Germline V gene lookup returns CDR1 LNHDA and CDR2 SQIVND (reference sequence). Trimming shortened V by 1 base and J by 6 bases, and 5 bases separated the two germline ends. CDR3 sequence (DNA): TGTGCCAGTAGTATAGTCGGGGATACGCAGTATTTT. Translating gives CASSIVGDTQYF. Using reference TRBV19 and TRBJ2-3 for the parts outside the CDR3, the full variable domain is DGGITQSPKYLFRKEGQNVTLSCEQNLNHDAMYWYRQDPGQGLRLIYYSQIVNDFQKGDIAEGYSVSREKKESFPLTVTSAQKNPTAFYLCASSIVGDTQYFGPGTRLTVL.

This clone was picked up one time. In nucleotides, the CDR3 is TGTGCCAGCAGTTATTCACTAGCCGTGAGGAATACGCAGTATTTT. This translates into CASSYSLAVRNTQYF. The chain has TRBV6-5 and TRBJ2-3, with D possibly matching TRBD2 (6 bases). Per the germline V gene, CDR1 is MNHEY and CDR2 is SVGAGI. The CDR3 covers 15 residues. Between the trimmed V and J ends, which lost 3 bases and 7 bases, there was a span of 17 bases.

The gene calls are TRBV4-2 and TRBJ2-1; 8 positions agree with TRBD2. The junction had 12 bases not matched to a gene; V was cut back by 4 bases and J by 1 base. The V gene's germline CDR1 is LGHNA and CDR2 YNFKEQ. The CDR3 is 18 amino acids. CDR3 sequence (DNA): TGTGCCAGCAGCCCGCTAAACCTAGCGGGTGGTTCCTACAATGAGCAGTTCTTC. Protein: CASSPLNLAGGSYNEQFF.

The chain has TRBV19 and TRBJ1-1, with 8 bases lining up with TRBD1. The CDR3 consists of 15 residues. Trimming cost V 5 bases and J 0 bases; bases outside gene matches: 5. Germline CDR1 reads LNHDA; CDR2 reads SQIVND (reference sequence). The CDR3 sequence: CASSDWTGMNTEAFF. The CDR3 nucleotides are TGTGCCAGTAGTGATTGGACAGGGATGAACACTGAAGCTTTCTTT.